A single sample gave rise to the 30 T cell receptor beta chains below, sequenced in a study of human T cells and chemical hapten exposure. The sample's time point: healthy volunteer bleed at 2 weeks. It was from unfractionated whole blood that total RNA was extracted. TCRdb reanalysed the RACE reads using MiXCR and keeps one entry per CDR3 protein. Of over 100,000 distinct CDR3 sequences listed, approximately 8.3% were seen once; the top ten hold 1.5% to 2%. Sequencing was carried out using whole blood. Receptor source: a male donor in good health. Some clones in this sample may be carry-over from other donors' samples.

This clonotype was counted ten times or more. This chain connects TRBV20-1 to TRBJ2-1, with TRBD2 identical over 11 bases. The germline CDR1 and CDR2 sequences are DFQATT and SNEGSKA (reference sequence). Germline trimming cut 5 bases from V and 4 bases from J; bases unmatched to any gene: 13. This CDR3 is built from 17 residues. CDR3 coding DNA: TGCAGTGCTTCTCTCCCTTCTAGCGGGAGGACTTACAATGAGCAGTTCTTC. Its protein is CSASLPSSGRTYNEQFF.

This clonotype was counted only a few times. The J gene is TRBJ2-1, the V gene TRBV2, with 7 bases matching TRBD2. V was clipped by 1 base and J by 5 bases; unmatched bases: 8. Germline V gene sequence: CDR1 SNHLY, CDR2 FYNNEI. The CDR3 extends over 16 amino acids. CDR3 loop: CASSEGRGRNNNEQFF. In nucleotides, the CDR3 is TGTGCCAGCAGTGAAGGGCGGGGGAGAAACAACAATGAGCAGTTCTTC. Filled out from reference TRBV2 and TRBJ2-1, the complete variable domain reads EPEVTQTPSHQVTQMGQEVILRCVPISNHLYFYWYRQILGQKVEFLVSFYNNEISEKSEIFDDQFSVERPDGSNFTLKIRSTKLEDSAMYFCASSEGRGRNNNEQFFGPGTRLTVL.

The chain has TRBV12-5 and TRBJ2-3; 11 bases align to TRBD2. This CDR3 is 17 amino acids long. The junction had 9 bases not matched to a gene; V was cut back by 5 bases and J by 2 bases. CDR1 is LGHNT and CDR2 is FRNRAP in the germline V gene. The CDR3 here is CASGGPGLAAVTDTQYF. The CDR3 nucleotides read TGTGCTAGTGGTGGACCGGGACTAGCGGCAGTCACAGATACGCAGTATTTT.

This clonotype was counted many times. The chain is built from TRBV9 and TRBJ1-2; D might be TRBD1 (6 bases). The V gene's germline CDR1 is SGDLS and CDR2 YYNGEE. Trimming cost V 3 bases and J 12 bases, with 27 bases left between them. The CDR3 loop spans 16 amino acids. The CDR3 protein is CASSGGPPGGLPPDTF. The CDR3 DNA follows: TGTGCCAGCAGCGGAGGTCCCCCCGGGGGGCTCCCTCCTGACACCTTC.

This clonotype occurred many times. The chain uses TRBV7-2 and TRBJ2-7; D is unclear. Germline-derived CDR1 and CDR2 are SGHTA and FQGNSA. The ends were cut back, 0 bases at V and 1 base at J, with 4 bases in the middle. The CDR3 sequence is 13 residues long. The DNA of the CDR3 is TGTGCCAGCAGCTTAGCGGAATCCTACGAGCAGTACTTC. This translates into CASSLAESYEQYF.

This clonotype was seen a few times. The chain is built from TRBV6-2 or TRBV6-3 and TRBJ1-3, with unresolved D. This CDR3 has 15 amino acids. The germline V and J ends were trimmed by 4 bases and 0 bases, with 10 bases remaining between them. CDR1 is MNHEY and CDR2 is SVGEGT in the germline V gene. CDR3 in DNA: TGTGCCAGCAGTTCGGTGACCGGCTCTGGAAACACCATATATTTT. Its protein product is CASSSVTGSGNTIYF.

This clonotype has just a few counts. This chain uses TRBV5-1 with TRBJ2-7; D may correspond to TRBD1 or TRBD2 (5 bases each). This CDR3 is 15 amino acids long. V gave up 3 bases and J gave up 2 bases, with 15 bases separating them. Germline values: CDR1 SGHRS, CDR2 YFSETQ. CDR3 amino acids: CASSSGASKAYEQYF. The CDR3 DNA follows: TGCGCCAGCAGCTCCGGGGCGTCGAAGGCCTACGAGCAGTACTTC.

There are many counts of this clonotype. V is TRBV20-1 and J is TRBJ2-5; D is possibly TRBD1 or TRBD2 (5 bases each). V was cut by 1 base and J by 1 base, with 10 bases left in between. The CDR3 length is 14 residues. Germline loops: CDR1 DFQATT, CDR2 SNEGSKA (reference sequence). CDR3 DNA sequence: TGCAGTGCTAGAGCCGGGGCCCCCCAAGAGACCCAGTACTTC. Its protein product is CSARAGAPQETQYF.

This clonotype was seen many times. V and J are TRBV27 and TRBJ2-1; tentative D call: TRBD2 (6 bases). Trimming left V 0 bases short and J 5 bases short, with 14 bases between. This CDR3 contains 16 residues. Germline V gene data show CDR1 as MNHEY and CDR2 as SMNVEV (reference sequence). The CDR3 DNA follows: TGTGCCAGCAGTTTATCCAGCGGGTCCACTAACAATGAGCAGTTCTTC. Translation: CASSLSSGSTNNEQFF.

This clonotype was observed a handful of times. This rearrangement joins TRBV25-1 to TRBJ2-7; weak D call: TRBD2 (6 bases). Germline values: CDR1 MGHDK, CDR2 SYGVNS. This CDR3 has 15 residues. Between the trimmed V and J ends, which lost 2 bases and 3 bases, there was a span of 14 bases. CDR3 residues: CASSEKAGSSYEQYF. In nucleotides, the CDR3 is TGTGCCAGCAGTGAAAAGGCGGGATCCAGCTACGAGCAGTACTTC.

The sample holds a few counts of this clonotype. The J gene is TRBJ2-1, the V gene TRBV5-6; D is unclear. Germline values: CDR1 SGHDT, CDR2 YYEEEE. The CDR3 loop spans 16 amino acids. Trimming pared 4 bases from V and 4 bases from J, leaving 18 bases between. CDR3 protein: CASSPDSGSYYNEQFF. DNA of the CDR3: TGTGCCAGCAGCCCCGACTCTGGCTCGTATTACAATGAGCAGTTCTTC. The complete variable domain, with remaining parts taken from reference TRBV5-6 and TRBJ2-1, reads DAGVTQSPTHLIKTRGQQVTLRCSPKSGHDTVSWYQQALGQGPQFIFQYYEEEERQRGNFPDRFSGHQFPNYSSELNVNALLLGDSALYLCASSPDSGSYYNEQFFGPGTRLTVL.

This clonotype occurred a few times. The CDR3 DNA follows: TGCGCCAGCAGCTCCGGAGAGTCGGTAGCTTTCTTT. Protein sequence: CASSSGESVAFF. This rearrangement joins TRBV5-1 to TRBJ1-1, with unresolved D. Germline assignment: CDR1 SGHRS and CDR2 YFSETQ. The CDR3 has 12 amino acids. V lost 3 bases and J 10 bases, leaving 13 bases between the germline ends.

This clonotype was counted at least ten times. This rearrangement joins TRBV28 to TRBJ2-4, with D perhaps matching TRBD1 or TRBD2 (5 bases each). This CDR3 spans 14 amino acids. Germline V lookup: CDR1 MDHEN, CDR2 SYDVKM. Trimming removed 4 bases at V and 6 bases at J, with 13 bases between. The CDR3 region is CASSSPGPINIQYF. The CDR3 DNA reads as TGTGCCAGCAGTTCCCCGGGACCGATAAACATTCAGTACTTC.

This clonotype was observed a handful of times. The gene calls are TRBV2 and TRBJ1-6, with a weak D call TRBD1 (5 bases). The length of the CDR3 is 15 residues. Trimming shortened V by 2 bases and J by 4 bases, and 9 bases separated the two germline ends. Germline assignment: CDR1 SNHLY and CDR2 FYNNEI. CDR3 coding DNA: TGTGCCAGCAGTGAACTCAGGGAATATAATTCACCCCTCCACTTT. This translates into CASSELREYNSPLHF.

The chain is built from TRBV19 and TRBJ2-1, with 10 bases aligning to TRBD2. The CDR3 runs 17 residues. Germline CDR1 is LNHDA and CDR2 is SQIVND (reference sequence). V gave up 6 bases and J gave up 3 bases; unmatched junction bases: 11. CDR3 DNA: TGTGCCAGTAGACAAAGGACTATAGCGGGGGGCTACAATGAGCAGTTCTTC. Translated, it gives CASRQRTIAGGYNEQFF.

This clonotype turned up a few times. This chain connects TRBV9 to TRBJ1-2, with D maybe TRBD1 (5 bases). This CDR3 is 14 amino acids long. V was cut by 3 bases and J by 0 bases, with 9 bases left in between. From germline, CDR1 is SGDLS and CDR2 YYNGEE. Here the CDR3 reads CASSEQGANYGYTF. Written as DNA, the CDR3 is TGTGCCAGCAGCGAGCAGGGAGCTAACTATGGCTACACCTTC. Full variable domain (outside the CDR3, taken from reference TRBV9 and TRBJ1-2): DSGVTQTPKHLITATGQRVTLRCSPRSGDLSVYWYQQSLDQGLQFLIQYYNGEERAKGNILERFSAQQFPDLHSELNLSSLELGDSALYFCASSEQGANYGYTFGSGTRLTVV.

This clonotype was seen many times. CDR3 amino acids: CASSPRINTDTQYF. Here the CDR3 DNA reads TGTGCCAGCAGCCCCAGGATTAACACAGATACGCAGTATTTT. The chain employs TRBV6-2 or TRBV6-3 and TRBJ2-3, with D unresolved. Trimming shortened V by 6 bases and J by 2 bases, and 12 bases separated the two germline ends. The CDR3 spans 14 residues. The germline V gene has CDR1 MNHEY and CDR2 SVGEGT.

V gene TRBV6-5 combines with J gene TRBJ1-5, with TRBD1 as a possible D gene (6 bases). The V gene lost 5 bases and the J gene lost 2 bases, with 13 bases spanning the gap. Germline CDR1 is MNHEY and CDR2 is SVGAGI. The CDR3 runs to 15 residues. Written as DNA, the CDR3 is TGTGCCAGCAGTGTACAGGGTATGGGCAATCAGCCCCAGCATTTT. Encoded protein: CASSVQGMGNQPQHF.

The CDR3 here is CASSPRGSTIAKNIQYF. DNA of the CDR3: TGTGCCAGCAGCCCCAGAGGTTCTACAATAGCCAAAAACATTCAGTACTTC. The chain is built from TRBV9 and TRBJ2-4; no firm D call. Trimming removed 4 bases at V and 0 bases at J, with 17 bases between. Germline loops: CDR1 SGDLS, CDR2 YYNGEE. The CDR3 has 17 amino acids.

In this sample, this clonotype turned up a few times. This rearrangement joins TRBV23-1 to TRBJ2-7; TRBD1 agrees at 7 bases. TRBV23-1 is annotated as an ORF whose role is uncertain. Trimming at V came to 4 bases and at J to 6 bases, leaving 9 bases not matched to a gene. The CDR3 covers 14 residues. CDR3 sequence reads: CASSPAPGQSEQYF. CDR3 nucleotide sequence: TGCGCCAGCAGTCCCGCCCCGGGACAGAGCGAGCAGTACTTC.

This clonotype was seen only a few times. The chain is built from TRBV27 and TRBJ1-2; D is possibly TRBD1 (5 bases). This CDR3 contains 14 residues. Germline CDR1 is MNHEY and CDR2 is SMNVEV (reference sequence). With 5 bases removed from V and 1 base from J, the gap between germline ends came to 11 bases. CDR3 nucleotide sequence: TGTGCCAGCAGTCCCGGGGCGGTTAACTATGGCTACACCTTC. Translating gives CASSPGAVNYGYTF.

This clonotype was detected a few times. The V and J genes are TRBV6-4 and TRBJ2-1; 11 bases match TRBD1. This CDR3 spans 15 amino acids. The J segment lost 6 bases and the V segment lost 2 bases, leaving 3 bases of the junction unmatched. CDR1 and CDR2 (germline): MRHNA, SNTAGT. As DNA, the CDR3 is TGTGCCAGCAGTGACGCGGGACAGGGGGGCAATGAGCAGTTCTTC. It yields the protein CASSDAGQGGNEQFF.

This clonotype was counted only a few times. The CDR3 protein is CASSVGTGGNYGYTF. CDR3 coding DNA: TGTGCCAGCAGCGTAGGGACAGGGGGTAACTATGGCTACACCTTC. The chain is built from TRBV9 and TRBJ1-2; 10 bases fit TRBD1. Germline CDR1 SGDLS, CDR2 YYNGEE. With V trimmed by 0 bases and J by 1 base, 0 bases remained unmatched. CDR3 size: 15 residues.

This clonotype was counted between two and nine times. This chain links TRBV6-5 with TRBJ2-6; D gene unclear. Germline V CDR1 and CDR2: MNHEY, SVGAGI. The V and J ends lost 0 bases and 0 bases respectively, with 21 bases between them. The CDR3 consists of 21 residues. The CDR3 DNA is TGTGCCAGCAGTTACTCCCCCCCCCTGACAAGCCGAATCTCTGGGGCCAACGTCCTGACTTTC. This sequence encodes CASSYSPPLTSRISGANVLTF.

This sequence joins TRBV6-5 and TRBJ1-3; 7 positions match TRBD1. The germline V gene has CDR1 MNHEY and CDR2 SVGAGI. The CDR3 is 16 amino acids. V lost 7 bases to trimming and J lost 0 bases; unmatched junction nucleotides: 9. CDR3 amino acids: CASTRGGASSGNTIYF. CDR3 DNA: TGTGCCAGCACCAGGGGGGGTGCCAGCTCTGGAAACACCATATATTTT.

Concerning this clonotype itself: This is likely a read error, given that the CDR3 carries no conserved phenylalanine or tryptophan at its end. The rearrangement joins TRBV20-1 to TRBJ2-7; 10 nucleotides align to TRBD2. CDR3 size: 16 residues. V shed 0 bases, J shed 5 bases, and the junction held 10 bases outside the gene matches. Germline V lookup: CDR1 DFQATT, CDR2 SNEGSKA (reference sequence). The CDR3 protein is CSARDLAGVFSHEQYL. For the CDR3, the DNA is TGCAGTGCTAGAGACCTAGCGGGAGTGTTTTCCCACGAGCAGTACCTC.

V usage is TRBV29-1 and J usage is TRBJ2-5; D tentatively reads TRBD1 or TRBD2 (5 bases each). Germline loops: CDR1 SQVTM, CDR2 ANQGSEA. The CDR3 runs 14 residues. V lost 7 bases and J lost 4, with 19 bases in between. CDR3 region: CSAEGLTGAETQYF. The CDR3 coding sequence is TGCAGCGCTGAGGGGCTAACGGGTGCAGAGACCCAGTACTTC.

CDR3 in amino acids: CASSGVLSGNTIYF. CDR3 nucleotides: TGTGCCAGCAGTGGGGTACTCTCTGGAAACACCATATATTTT. The chain employs TRBV11-2 and TRBJ1-3, with no clear D. The CDR3 is made up of 14 amino acids. Trimming removed 6 bases from V and 0 bases from J, with 9 bases in between. From germline, CDR1 is SGHAT and CDR2 FQNNGV.

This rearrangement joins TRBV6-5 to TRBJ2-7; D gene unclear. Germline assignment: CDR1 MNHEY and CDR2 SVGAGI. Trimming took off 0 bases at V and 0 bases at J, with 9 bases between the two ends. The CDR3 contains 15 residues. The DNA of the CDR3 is TGTGCCAGCAGTTACTCAAGCTATGGCTCCTACGAGCAGTACTTC. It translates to CASSYSSYGSYEQYF.

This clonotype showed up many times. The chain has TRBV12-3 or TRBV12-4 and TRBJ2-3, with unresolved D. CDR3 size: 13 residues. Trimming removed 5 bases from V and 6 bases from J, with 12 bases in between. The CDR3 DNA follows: TGTGCCAGCAGTACTGCTGGGCCGGATACGCAGTATTTT. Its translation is CASSTAGPDTQYF.